This is a list of T cell receptor beta chains from one sample in a study of blood T cell repertoires in COVID-19. Clones were read by immunoSEQ multiplex PCR, and TCRdb kept only the in-frame ones, dropping some. Of around 97,000 clones listed, almost 85% are singletons. Sample: peripheral blood. These receptors all come from an older man with acute or convalescent COVID-19. Each CDR3 is given with its conserved first and last residue. Only some rows state a clone size, as once, few, many or a class for expanded clones.

j_gene,abundance,v_gene,CDR3aa
TRBJ2-1,NA,TRBV7-3,CASSSATGPYNEQFF
TRBJ1-2,NA,TRBV30,CAWSLDGLYGYTF
TRBJ1-3,NA,TRBV6-5,CASRATGAGNTIYF
TRBJ2-3,NA,TRBV7-9,CASSAQGAETDTQYF
TRBJ1-5,NA,TRBV7-8,CASSQVGQGARNQPQHF
TRBJ2-1,NA,TRBV7-3,CASSSSGGAEVREQFF
TRBJ1-4,NA,TRBV6-1,CASSEVGQSRGKLFF
TRBJ1-1,NA,TRBV7-2,CASSKDSGRAEAFF
TRBJ1-2,NA,TRBV19,CASSFYLGEGDYGYTF
TRBJ1-2,NA,TRBV11-2,CASSLAGGYGYTF
TRBJ2-1,NA,TRBV24-1,CATSENSGRGTYNEQFF
TRBJ2-7,few,TRBV6-5,CASSNDRGKGGDF
TRBJ2-1,once,TRBV2,CASRTLTSGRAGQFF
TRBJ1-2,NA,TRBV6-5,CASSWDRLNYGYTF
TRBJ1-1,NA,TRBV6-5,CASSLRGGEAFF
TRBJ1-1,NA,TRBV7-9,CASSLGPGGGTEAFF
TRBJ1-1,NA,TRBV27,CASKGTGVREAFF
TRBJ2-7,NA,TRBV14,CASSHLSYEQYF
TRBJ2-3,NA,TRBV15,CATSRGLAGGLSTDTQYF
TRBJ2-3,once,TRBV18,CASSGSTDTQYF
TRBJ2-1,once,TRBV6-2/TRBV6-3,CASNPDSNSEQFF
TRBJ1-5,NA,TRBV6-2/TRBV6-3,CASSYVDRVDEPQHF
TRBJ1-2,NA,TRBV5-1,CASSIQGDNYGYTF
TRBJ1-4,NA,TRBV6-5,CAGRGYEEKLFF
TRBJ1-2,few,TRBV7-2,CASSSGPGVSNGYTF
TRBJ2-7,NA,TRBV6-5,CASSTGLAGTYEQYF
TRBJ1-5,NA,TRBV5-1,CASSPDGGDNQPQHF
TRBJ1-5,NA,TRBV30,CAWSVLDRDQPQHF
TRBJ2-7,once,TRBV3-1/TRBV3-2,CASSLTRTGADEQYF
TRBJ1-3,NA,TRBV19,CASSLQGSPGNTIYF
TRBJ1-1,NA,TRBV7-9,CASSLSGSGQTEAFF
TRBJ2-1,NA,TRBV6-5,CASEGLARYNEQFF
TRBJ1-4,NA,TRBV19,CASSPSAEPRGRLFF
TRBJ2-3,NA,TRBV6-1,CASSAGFGGGKFSTDTQYF
TRBJ1-5,NA,TRBV5-5,CASSLGGGLNQPQHF
TRBJ1-1,NA,TRBV5-1,CASSLPKGTVNTEAFF
TRBJ1-1,NA,TRBV7-2,CASSPRPGQGSHTEAFF
TRBJ1-1,NA,TRBV5-1,CASSLASGGITEAFF
TRBJ2-5,NA,TRBV7-2,CASRAGTSGVKQETQYF
TRBJ1-6,few,TRBV5-1,CASSPAPTGTYNSPLHF
TRBJ1-2,NA,TRBV29-1,CSAQGLDGYTF
TRBJ2-5,NA,TRBV2,CAGAGVAETQYF
TRBJ2-7,NA,TRBV6-2/TRBV6-3,CASSRPSGSGEQYF
TRBJ2-1,NA,TRBV28,CASSLMGTMGENEQFF
TRBJ2-7,NA,TRBV7-2,CASSLEKRYEQYF
TRBJ2-2,NA,TRBV11-2,CASSLGFSANTGELFF
TRBJ1-6,NA,TRBV6-5,CASSSPGQGRNSPLHF
TRBJ2-7,NA,TRBV20-1,CSASPLARDSSEQYF
TRBJ2-2,NA,TRBV27,CASSSGRIGELFF
TRBJ2-1,NA,TRBV9,CASSPRESGEQFF
TRBJ2-1,few,TRBV28,CASSITRNEQFF
TRBJ2-1,many,TRBV4-2,CASSQDSGATYNEQFF
TRBJ2-7,NA,TRBV6-6,CASRGTSGRGYEQYF
TRBJ1-6,NA,TRBV28,CASSLSVGSPLHF
TRBJ1-2,NA,TRBV6-6,CASHGQVYGYTF
TRBJ2-7,NA,TRBV19,CASKLDNSYEQYF
TRBJ2-2,NA,TRBV19,CASSIERVSGRTGELFF